These 32 T cell receptor beta chains came from one sample sequenced in a study of blood T cells in healthy people across ages. Through a sample-barcoded 5' primer and a J-beta primer mix, a second PCR was run for roughly 6 to 12 cycles. TCRdb itself ran the 5' RACE reads through MiXCR, one entry per CDR3 protein. The table includes hundreds of thousands of distinct CDR3 sequences, roughly 64% detected once. Sequenced: blood. The origin of the receptors is a man under 40 in good health.

This clonotype was found a few times. This chain links TRBV6-6 with TRBJ2-1; D gene unclear. The length of the CDR3 is 14 residues. V gave up 4 bases and J gave up 4 bases, with 11 bases separating them. The V gene's germline CDR1 is MNHNY and CDR2 SVGAGI (reference sequence). The chain's CDR3 is CASSSQQDYNEQFF. Here the CDR3 DNA reads TGTGCCAGCAGTTCTCAGCAGGATTACAATGAGCAGTTCTTC.

This clonotype has a handful of counts. This rearrangement joins TRBV4-3 to TRBJ2-7; D gene ambiguous. Germline CDR1 LGHNA, CDR2 YSLEER. The CDR3 contains 15 residues. Trimming left V 0 bases short and J 0 bases short, with 9 bases between. This CDR3 reads CASSQDPGTSYEQYF. In DNA, the CDR3 is TGCGCCAGCAGCCAAGATCCAGGCACCTCCTACGAGCAGTACTTC.

In this sample, this clonotype turned up a few times. The V gene is TRBV3-1, the J gene TRBJ2-7; no definite D call. CDR1 LGHDT and CDR2 YNNKEL come from the germline V gene (reference sequence). There are 11 residues in the CDR3. V lost 3 bases, J lost 7 bases, and 7 bases lay in between. The CDR3 nucleotides read TGTGCCAGCAGCCATTCGGTAGAGCAGTACTTC. It is translated as CASSHSVEQYF.

This chain links TRBV29-1 with TRBJ1-5, with D maybe TRBD1 (5 bases). Trimming cost V 7 bases and J 2 bases, with 15 bases left between them. CDR1 SQVTM and CDR2 ANQGSEA come from the germline V gene. CDR3 length equals 14 residues. CDR3 residues: CSARLDSGNQPQHF. The CDR3 bases are TGCAGCGCAAGACTCGACAGCGGCAATCAGCCCCAGCATTTT.

This clonotype is a singleton in its sample. A junction boundary mismatches the germline segment, possibly from a read error. The chain joins TRBV25-1 to TRBJ2-2, with a weak D call TRBD2 (5 bases). This CDR3 contains 13 residues. Germline loops: CDR1 MGHDK, CDR2 SYGVNS. This CDR3 reads CTSSEGDTGELFF. CDR3 nucleotide sequence: TGTACCAGCAGTGAGGGAGACACCGGGGAGCTGTTTTTT. Supplemented by reference TRBV25-1 and TRBJ2-2, the full variable domain reads EADIYQTPRYLVIGTGKKITLECSQTMGHDKMYWYQQDPGMELHLIHYSYGVNSTEKGDLSSESTVSRIRTEHFPLTLESARPSHTSQYLCTSSEGDTGELFFGEGSRLTVL.

The chain joins TRBV18 to TRBJ2-3, with TRBD1 matching 11 bases. V lost 3 bases, J lost 4 bases, and 3 bases stayed unmatched. There are 15 residues in the CDR3. Germline V gene lookup returns CDR1 KGHSH and CDR2 LQKENI. In DNA, the CDR3 is TGTGCCAGCTCACCTCCGGGACAGGGGGCAGATACGCAGTATTTT. Protein: CASSPPGQGADTQYF.

The chain links TRBV20-1 to TRBJ2-1; 11 nucleotides agree with TRBD2. Germline CDR1 and CDR2: DFQATT and SNEGSKA (reference sequence). The CDR3 contains 18 residues. V shed 6 bases, J shed 5 bases, and the junction held 18 bases outside the gene matches. CDR3 DNA sequence: TGCAGTGCGTCGCCTTTACAAAACCGACTAGCGGGGAACAATGAGCAGTTCTTC. It specifies CSASPLQNRLAGNNEQFF.

The chain carries TRBV6-5 and TRBJ2-4, with 8 bases lining up with TRBD1. The last part of the DNA fits TRBJ2-7 better; the J call may be wrong. This CDR3 has 14 amino acids. Germline V gene lookup returns CDR1 MNHEY and CDR2 SVGAGI. CDR3 sequence (DNA): TGTGCCAGCAGTTTGTCCCGGGACAGGCACGAGCAGTACTTC. Protein: CASSLSRDRHEQYF.

This clonotype was observed a handful of times. The V gene is TRBV20-1, the J gene TRBJ1-6; D remains ambiguous. Germline CDR1 reads DFQATT; CDR2 reads SNEGSKA (reference sequence). This CDR3 contains 11 residues. With 2 bases removed from V and 10 bases from J, the gap between germline ends came to 6 bases. The CDR3 nucleotides read TGCAGTGCTAGACTCGGCTCACCCCTCCACTTT. It specifies CSARLGSPLHF.

The genes are TRBV2 and TRBJ2-4; the D call may be TRBD1 or TRBD2 (5 bases each). CDR1 is SNHLY and CDR2 is FYNNEI in the germline V gene. V was shortened by 3 bases and J by 5 bases, with 8 bases between the two germline ends. The CDR3 runs 13 residues. The CDR3 here is CASSELGQNIQYF. The CDR3 nucleotides read TGTGCCAGCAGTGAGCTGGGACAAAACATTCAGTACTTC.

The sample holds many counts of this clonotype. The chain has TRBV28 and TRBJ2-5; 7 bases align to TRBD1. The CDR3 length is 13 residues. Per germline, CDR1 MDHEN and CDR2 SYDVKM. V lost 7 bases to trimming and J lost 1 base; unmatched junction nucleotides: 3. The CDR3 sequence is CASTRTGQETQYF. In DNA, the CDR3 is TGTGCCAGCACCCGGACAGGCCAAGAGACCCAGTACTTC.

Here the CDR3 reads CSVELDRGSPLHF. In nucleotides, the CDR3 is TGCAGCGTAGAGCTGGACAGGGGTTCACCCCTCCACTTT. The chain links TRBV29-1 to TRBJ1-6, with 9 bases aligning to TRBD1. CDR3 length: 13 amino acids. Trimming at V came to 6 bases and at J to 9 bases, leaving 6 bases not matched to a gene. The germline V gene has CDR1 SQVTM and CDR2 ANQGSEA.

Only a few counts were recorded for this clonotype. This rearrangement joins TRBV4-2 to TRBJ2-1, with 9 bases identical to TRBD2. J was trimmed by 7 bases and V by 4 bases; bases with no gene match: 14. The CDR3 sequence is 17 residues long. Germline CDR1 LGHNA, CDR2 YNFKEQ. The DNA of the CDR3 is TGTGCCAGCAGCCCAAAGAAGGATAGCGGGAGACAAAATGAGCAGTTCTTC. It translates to CASSPKKDSGRQNEQFF.

J is TRBJ1-1 and V is TRBV15; D not resolved. CDR1 LNHNV and CDR2 YYDKDF come from the germline V gene (reference sequence). There are 15 residues in the CDR3. V was clipped by 0 bases and J by 4 bases, with 12 bases between them. The CDR3 DNA reads TGTGCCACCAGCAGAGATTTCGGCCTCGCCACTGAAGCTTTCTTT. Protein product: CATSRDFGLATEAFF. Looking up the rest from reference TRBV15 and TRBJ1-1 gives the full variable domain: DAMVIQNPRYQVTQFGKPVTLSCSQTLNHNVMYWYQQKSSQAPKLLFHYYDKDFNNEADTPDNFQSRRPNTSFCFLDIRSPGLGDTAMYLCATSRDFGLATEAFFGQGTRLTVV.

The rearrangement uses TRBV20-1 and TRBJ2-5; tentative D call: TRBD1 (8 bases). V gave up 6 bases and J gave up 3 bases, with 20 bases separating them. The germline gives CDR1 DFQATT, CDR2 SNEGSKA (reference sequence). There are 15 residues in the CDR3. CDR3 sequence reads: CSAFDAQGGEETQYF. Written as DNA, the CDR3 is TGCAGTGCCTTCGACGCACAGGGGGGGGAAGAGACCCAGTACTTC.

The rearrangement links TRBV10-3 to TRBJ2-7; perhaps TRBD1 as D (5 bases). Trimming cost V 3 bases and J 2 bases, with 17 bases left between them. CDR3 length: 16 residues. Germline loops: CDR1 ENHRY, CDR2 SYGVKD. The CDR3 DNA sequence: TGTGCCATCAGTGACTCTCCAGGGAATGGGGCCTACGAGCAGTACTTC. It translates to CAISDSPGNGAYEQYF.

The genes are TRBV19 and TRBJ2-7; D unclear. Trimming stripped 5 bases from V and 0 bases from J, with 11 bases between. This CDR3 comprises 14 residues. CDR1 LNHDA and CDR2 SQIVND come from the germline V gene (reference sequence). The CDR3 loop reads CASSAGLSSYEQYF. In DNA, the CDR3 is TGTGCCAGTAGTGCAGGCCTGAGCTCCTACGAGCAGTACTTC.

This clonotype was seen ten or more times. The V and J genes are TRBV3-1 and TRBJ1-1, with D unresolved. This CDR3 spans 13 amino acids. Germline CDR1 LGHDT, CDR2 YNNKEL (reference sequence). Trimming shortened V by 1 base and J by 3 bases, and 6 bases separated the two germline ends. For the CDR3, the DNA is TGTGCCAGCAGCCAAGTTTGGGACACTGAAGCTTTCTTT. Translated, it gives CASSQVWDTEAFF.

This clonotype came up many times. V is TRBV5-1 and J is TRBJ1-1; D is unclear. V was clipped by 5 bases and J by 4 bases, with 12 bases between them. Germline values: CDR1 SGHRS, CDR2 YFSETQ. The CDR3 extends over 13 amino acids. CDR3 DNA sequence: TGCGCCAGCAGGGGAGGAACTAGCACTGAAGCTTTCTTT. It codes for CASRGGTSTEAFF.

This clonotype was seen more than once but under ten times. This chain connects TRBV25-1 to TRBJ2-5; D might be TRBD2 (6 bases). The CDR3 runs to 17 residues. Germline assignment: CDR1 MGHDK and CDR2 SYGVNS. V gave up 3 bases and J gave up 3 bases, with 20 bases separating them. The CDR3 sequence is CASSEWIASGYEETQYF. CDR3 nucleotide sequence: TGTGCCAGCAGTGAGTGGATCGCCAGCGGGTATGAAGAGACCCAGTACTTC.

The genes are TRBV28 and TRBJ1-5; TRBD1 is a possible D gene (5 bases). V was shortened by 11 bases and J by 3 bases, with 17 bases between the two germline ends. The CDR3 spans 14 residues. Germline CDR1 and CDR2: MDHEN and SYDVKM. The CDR3 DNA is TGTGCCGGGAAAGGGGCAGGCCTCAATCAGCCCCAGCATTTT. Its translation: CAGKGAGLNQPQHF.

The chain carries TRBV7-2 and TRBJ2-5; 9 nucleotides line up with TRBD2. J gave up 11 bases and V 1 base, and 8 bases lay outside the gene matches. The CDR3 consists of 14 residues. Germline CDR1 and CDR2: SGHTA and FQGNSA. CDR3 coding DNA: TGTGCCAGCAGCTTAGAACCAGCGGGAGGCGTGCAGTACTTC. It encodes CASSLEPAGGVQYF.

The V call is TRBV6-2 or TRBV6-3, the J call TRBJ2-7; D uncertain. The CDR3 spans 15 residues. The germline V gene encodes CDR1 MNHEY and CDR2 SVGEGT. The V end was cut by 6 bases, the J end by 2 bases, with 17 bases between. The CDR3 protein is CASSSAGRITYEQYF. The CDR3 bases are TGTGCCAGCAGCTCTGCCGGACGGATAACCTACGAGCAGTACTTC.

This clonotype was counted ten times or more. The chain's CDR3 is CASSPRAQGMGEQYF. In nucleotides, the CDR3 is TGTGCCAGCAGTCCCCGGGCACAGGGTATGGGCGAGCAGTACTTC. The chain has TRBV2 and TRBJ2-7; D is perhaps TRBD1 (6 bases). This CDR3 has 15 amino acids. V shed 5 bases and J shed 6 bases, with 20 bases lying between them. Germline loops: CDR1 SNHLY, CDR2 FYNNEI.

The chain couples TRBV6-2 or TRBV6-3 to TRBJ2-1; D may be TRBD1 (7 bases). Deletions cut 5 bases from V and 9 bases from J, with 17 bases between. CDR3 length: 14 amino acids. Germline V gives CDR1 MNHEY, CDR2 SVGEGT. This chain's CDR3 is CASSDRRGAVEQFF. CDR3 nucleotide sequence: TGTGCCAGCAGTGACCGCAGGGGGGCGGTTGAGCAGTTCTTC.

The chain recombines TRBV20-1 with TRBJ2-5; TRBD2 matches at 11 bases. The germline CDR1 and CDR2 sequences are DFQATT and SNEGSKA (reference sequence). The CDR3 covers 14 residues. V trimming: 6 bases; J trimming: 1 base; junction bases outside the gene matches: 4. CDR3 in DNA: TGCAGTGCCCGGACTAGCGGGCTCCAAGAGACCCAGTACTTC. Residues: CSARTSGLQETQYF.

This clonotype was seen a few times. J is TRBJ2-1 and V is TRBV20-1, with TRBD2 as a possible D gene (6 bases). Germline CDR1 reads DFQATT; CDR2 reads SNEGSKA (reference sequence). This CDR3 comprises 14 residues. The V and J ends lost 5 bases and 2 bases respectively, with 13 bases between them. Here the CDR3 reads CSAPRGWAYNEQFF. The CDR3 region has the DNA TGCAGTGCTCCGCGGGGTTGGGCCTACAATGAGCAGTTCTTC.

The gene calls are TRBV5-1 and TRBJ2-3; 8 bases match TRBD2. The CDR3 is 13 amino acids. V lost 4 bases and J lost 6; bases outside the gene matches: 4. CDR1 SGHRS and CDR2 YFSETQ come from the germline V gene. The CDR3 nucleotides are TGCGCCAGCAGCCCATCTAGCGGGGATACGCAGTATTTT. Translating gives CASSPSSGDTQYF.

This clonotype came up once. The V gene is TRBV12-5, the J gene TRBJ1-2; D perhaps matches TRBD1 (6 bases). Germline V gives CDR1 LGHNT, CDR2 FRNRAP. The CDR3 covers 11 residues. The V end lost 6 bases, the J end lost 9 bases, and 11 bases lay between the germline ends. The CDR3, as DNA: TGTGCTAGTGGGGTCACAGGGAGCTACACCTTC. Translation gives CASGVTGSYTF.

This sequence joins TRBV18 and TRBJ2-1, with D perhaps TRBD1 (6 bases). V gave up 11 bases and J gave up 1 base, with 15 bases separating them. CDR3 length equals 14 residues. CDR1 is KGHSH and CDR2 is LQKENI in the germline V gene. In DNA form, the CDR3 reads TGTGCCGGCAACCGGGACACTTCCTACAATGAGCAGTTCTTC. Protein product: CAGNRDTSYNEQFF.

The J gene is TRBJ1-1, the V gene TRBV2; D unclear. The CDR3 has 13 amino acids. V dropped 2 bases and J dropped 10 bases, with 14 bases sitting between them. CDR1 is SNHLY and CDR2 is FYNNEI in the germline V gene. As DNA, the CDR3 is TGTGCCAGCAGTGAATTGAGGGAAGTAGGAGCTTTCTTT. Residues: CASSELREVGAFF.

The chain combines TRBV4-2 with TRBJ2-7; D possibly uses TRBD1 or TRBD2 (6 bases each). Trimming stripped 3 bases from V and 6 bases from J, with 18 bases between. The CDR3 is made up of 15 amino acids. The germline gives CDR1 LGHNA, CDR2 YNFKEQ. CDR3 DNA: TGTGCCAGCAGCCAGGTGGGGGGCCGGACGTTCGAGCAGTACTTC. It specifies CASSQVGGRTFEQYF.